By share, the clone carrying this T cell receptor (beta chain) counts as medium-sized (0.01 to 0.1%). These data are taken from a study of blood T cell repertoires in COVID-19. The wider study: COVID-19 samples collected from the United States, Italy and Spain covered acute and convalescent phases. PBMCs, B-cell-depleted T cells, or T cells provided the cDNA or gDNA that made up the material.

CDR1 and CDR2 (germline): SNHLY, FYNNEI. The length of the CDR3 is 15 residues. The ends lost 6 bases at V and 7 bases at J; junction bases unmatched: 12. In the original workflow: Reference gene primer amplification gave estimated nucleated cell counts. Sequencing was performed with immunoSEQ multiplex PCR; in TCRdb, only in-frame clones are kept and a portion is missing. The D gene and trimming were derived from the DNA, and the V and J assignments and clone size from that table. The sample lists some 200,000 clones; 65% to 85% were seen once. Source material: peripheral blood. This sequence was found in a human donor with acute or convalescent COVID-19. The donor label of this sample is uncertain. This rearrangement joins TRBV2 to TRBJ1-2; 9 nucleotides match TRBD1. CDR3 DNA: TGTGCCAGCAGGACACAGGGGGCCCAATTCGTTGGCTACACCTTC. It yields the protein CASRTQGAQFVGYTF.